This T cell receptor (beta chain) is drawn from a study of low-dose radiotherapy and immunotherapy resistance in tumors. This clonotype was seen ten or more times. Priming of first-strand cDNA relied on TRAV- and TRBV-specific primers (covering alpha and beta chains). TCRs were put through 20 PCR cycles of amplification with Phusion. A constant-region primer and the V-primer adapter served as the primer pair. In vitro transcription amplified the mRNA that had been isolated. MiXCR was run by TCRdb on the reads, yielding one entry per CDR3 protein. This table holds tens of thousands of distinct CDR3 sequences, 15% to 20% found once. Time point reported: before trial treatment. Donors received nivolumab, ipilimumab, aspirin, low-dose cyclophosphamide and low-dose radiotherapy. Advanced solid tumors without tumor-infiltrating lymphocytes were required for inclusion. The material was PBMCs, obtained before treatment. This receptor was obtained from a male donor with prostate cancer.

The CDR3 DNA sequence: TGTGCCAGCAGCTTGAATGGACAGGGGAGGTCAGATACGCAGTATTTT. It specifies CASSLNGQGRSDTQYF. The chain links TRBV5-4 to TRBJ2-3; 9 nucleotides align to TRBD1. The V segment lost 1 base and the J segment 4 bases; nucleotides outside the gene matches: 7. In germline, CDR1 is SGHNT, CDR2 YYREEE (reference sequence). There are 16 residues in the CDR3.